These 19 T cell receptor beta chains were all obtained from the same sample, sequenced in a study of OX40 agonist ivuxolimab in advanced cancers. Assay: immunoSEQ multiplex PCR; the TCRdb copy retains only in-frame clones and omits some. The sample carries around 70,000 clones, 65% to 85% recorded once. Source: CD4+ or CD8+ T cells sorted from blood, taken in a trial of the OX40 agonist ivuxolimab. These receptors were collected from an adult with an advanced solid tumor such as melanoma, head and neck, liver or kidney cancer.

CDR3 DNA: TGTGCCAGCTCACCCAAGGAGAGCAGGTTATCCTCCTACGAGCAGTACTTC. It encodes CASSPKESRLSSYEQYF. The chain carries TRBV18 and TRBJ2-7; D is uncertain. CDR3 size: 17 residues. V lost 3 bases to trimming and J lost 0 bases, with 18 bases between them. Germline assignment: CDR1 KGHSH and CDR2 LQKENI. Filled out from reference TRBV18 and TRBJ2-7, the complete variable domain reads NAGVMQNPRHLVRRRGQEARLRCSPMKGHSHVYWYRQLPEEGLKFMVYLQKENIIDESGMPKERFSAEFPKEGPSILRIQQVVRGDSAAYFCASSPKESRLSSYEQYFGPGTRLTVT.

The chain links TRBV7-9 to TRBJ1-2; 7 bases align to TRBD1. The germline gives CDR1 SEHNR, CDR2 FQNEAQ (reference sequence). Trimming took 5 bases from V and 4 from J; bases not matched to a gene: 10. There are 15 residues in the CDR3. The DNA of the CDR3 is TGTGCCAGCAGCAAAAGTACAGGGGCCAGCTATGGCTACACCTTC. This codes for CASSKSTGASYGYTF.

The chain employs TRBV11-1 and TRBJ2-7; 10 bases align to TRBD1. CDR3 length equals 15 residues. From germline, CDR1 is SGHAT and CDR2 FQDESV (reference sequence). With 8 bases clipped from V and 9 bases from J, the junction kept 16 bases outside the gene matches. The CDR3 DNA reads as TGTGCCAGCGGCTCCCCAAGGACAGGGGGGTCTTTGCAGTACTTC. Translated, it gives CASGSPRTGGSLQYF.

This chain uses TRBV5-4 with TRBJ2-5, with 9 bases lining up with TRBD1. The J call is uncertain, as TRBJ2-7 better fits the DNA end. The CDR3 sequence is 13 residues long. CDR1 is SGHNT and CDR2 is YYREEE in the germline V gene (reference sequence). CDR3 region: CASSPGQGIEQYF. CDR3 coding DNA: TGTGCCAGCAGCCCGGGACAGGGAATCGAGCAGTACTTC.

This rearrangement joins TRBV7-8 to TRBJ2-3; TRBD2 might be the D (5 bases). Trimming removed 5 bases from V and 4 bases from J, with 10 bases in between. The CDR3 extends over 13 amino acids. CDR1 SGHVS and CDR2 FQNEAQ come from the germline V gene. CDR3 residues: CASSGRASDTQYF. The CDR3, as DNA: TGTGCCAGCAGCGGGCGGGCCTCAGATACGCAGTATTTT.

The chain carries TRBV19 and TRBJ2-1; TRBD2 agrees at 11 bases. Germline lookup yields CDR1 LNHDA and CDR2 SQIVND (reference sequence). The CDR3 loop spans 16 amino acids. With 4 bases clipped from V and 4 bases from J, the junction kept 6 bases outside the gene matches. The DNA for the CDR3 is TGTGCCAGTAGTAACCCCGGGACTAGCGGTTACAATGAGCAGTTCTTC. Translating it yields CASSNPGTSGYNEQFF.

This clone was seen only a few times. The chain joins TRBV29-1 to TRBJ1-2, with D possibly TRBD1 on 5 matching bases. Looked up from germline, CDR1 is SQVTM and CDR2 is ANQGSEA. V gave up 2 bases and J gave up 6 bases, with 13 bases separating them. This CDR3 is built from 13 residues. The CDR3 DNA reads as TGCAGCGTTGAAAGCCGCAGGGTCGATGGCTACACCTTC. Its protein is CSVESRRVDGYTF.

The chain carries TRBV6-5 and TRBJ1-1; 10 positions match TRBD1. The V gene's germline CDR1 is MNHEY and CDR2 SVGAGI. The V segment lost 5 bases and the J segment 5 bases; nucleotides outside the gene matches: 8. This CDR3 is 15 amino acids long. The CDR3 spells CASSTPDRGRTEAFF. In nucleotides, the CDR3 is TGTGCCAGCAGTACCCCGGACAGGGGGAGGACTGAAGCTTTCTTT.

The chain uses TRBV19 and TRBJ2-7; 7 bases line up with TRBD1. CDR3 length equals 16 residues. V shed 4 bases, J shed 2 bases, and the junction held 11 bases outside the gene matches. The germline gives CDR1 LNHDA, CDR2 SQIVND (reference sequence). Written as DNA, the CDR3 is TGTGCCAGTAGTACCACCACGACAGGGTCGGCCTACGAGCAGTACTTC. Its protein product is CASSTTTTGSAYEQYF.

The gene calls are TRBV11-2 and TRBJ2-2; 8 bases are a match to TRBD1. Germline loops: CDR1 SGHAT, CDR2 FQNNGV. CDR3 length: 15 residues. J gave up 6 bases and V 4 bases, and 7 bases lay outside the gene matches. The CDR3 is CASSSLRQGPGELFF. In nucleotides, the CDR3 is TGTGCCAGCAGCTCCCTCCGACAGGGGCCCGGGGAGCTGTTTTTT. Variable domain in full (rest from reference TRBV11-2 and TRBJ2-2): EAGVAQSPRYKIIEKRQSVAFWCNPISGHATLYWYQQILGQGPKLLIQFQNNGVVDDSQLPKDRFSAERLKGVDSTLKIQPAKLEDSAVYLCASSSLRQGPGELFFGEGSRLTVL.

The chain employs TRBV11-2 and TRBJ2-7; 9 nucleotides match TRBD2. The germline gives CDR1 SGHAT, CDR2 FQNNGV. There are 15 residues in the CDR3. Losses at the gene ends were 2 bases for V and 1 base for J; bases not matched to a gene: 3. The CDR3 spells CASSLLAGLSYEQYF. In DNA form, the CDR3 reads TGTGCCAGCAGCTTACTAGCGGGGTTATCCTACGAGCAGTACTTC.

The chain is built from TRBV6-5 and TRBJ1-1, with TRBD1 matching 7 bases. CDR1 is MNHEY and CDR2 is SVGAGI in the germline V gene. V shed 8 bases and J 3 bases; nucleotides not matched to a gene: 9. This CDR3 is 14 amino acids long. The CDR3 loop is CASVRKGADTEAFF. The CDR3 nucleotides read TGTGCCAGCGTTCGTAAGGGGGCGGACACTGAAGCTTTCTTT.

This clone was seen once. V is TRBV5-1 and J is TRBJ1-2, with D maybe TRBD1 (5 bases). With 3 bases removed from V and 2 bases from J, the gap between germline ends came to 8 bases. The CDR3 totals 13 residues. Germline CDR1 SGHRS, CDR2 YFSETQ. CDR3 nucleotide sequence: TGCGCCAGCAGCTCGGGGGGGAACTATGGCTACACCTTC. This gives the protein CASSSGGNYGYTF.

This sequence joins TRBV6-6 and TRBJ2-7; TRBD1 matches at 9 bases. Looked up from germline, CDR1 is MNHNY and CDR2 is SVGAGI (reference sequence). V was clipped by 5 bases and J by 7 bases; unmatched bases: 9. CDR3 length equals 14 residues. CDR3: CASSPRDRVGEQYF. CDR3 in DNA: TGTGCCAGCAGTCCCCGGGACAGGGTGGGGGAGCAGTACTTC.

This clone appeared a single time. CDR3 in amino acids: CAWRKGHNEKLFF. The CDR3 nucleotides read TGTGCCTGGAGGAAGGGGCATAATGAAAAACTGTTTTTT. The rearrangement joins TRBV30 to TRBJ1-4, with D perhaps matching TRBD1 (5 bases). Trimming removed 3 bases at V and 4 bases at J, with 9 bases between. Germline loops: CDR1 GTSNPN, CDR2 SVGIG (reference sequence). This CDR3 region has 13 residues. Full variable domain (rest looked up from reference TRBV30 and TRBJ1-4): SQTIHQWPATLVQPVGSPLSLECTVEGTSNPNLYWYRQAAGRGLQLLFYSVGIGQISSEVPQNLSASRPQDRQFILSSKKLLLSDSGFYLCAWRKGHNEKLFFGSGTQLSVL.

Here the CDR3 DNA reads TGTGCCAGCAGTGCGGGACTAGCGGGAGTAAGTGAGCAGTTCTTC. Translating gives CASSAGLAGVSEQFF. V and J are TRBV2 and TRBJ2-1; 14 bases are a match to TRBD2. The V and J ends lost 4 bases and 9 bases, in that order; junction bases with no gene match: 5. This CDR3 is 15 amino acids long. Germline values: CDR1 SNHLY, CDR2 FYNNEI.

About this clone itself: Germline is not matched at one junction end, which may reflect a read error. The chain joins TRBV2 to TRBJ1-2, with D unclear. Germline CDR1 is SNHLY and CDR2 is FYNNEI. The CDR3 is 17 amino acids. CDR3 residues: CASTEREETKTNYGYTF. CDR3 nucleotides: TGTGCCAGCACTGAAAGGGAAGAGACTAAAACTAACTATGGCTACACCTTC.

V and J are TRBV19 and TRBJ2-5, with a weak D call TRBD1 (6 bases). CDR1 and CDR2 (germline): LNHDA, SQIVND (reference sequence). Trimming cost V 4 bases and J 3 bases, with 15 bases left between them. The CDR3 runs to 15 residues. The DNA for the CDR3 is TGTGCCAGTAGTAAGTGGGGGCGCCGGGAAGAGACCCAGTACTTC. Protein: CASSKWGRREETQYF.

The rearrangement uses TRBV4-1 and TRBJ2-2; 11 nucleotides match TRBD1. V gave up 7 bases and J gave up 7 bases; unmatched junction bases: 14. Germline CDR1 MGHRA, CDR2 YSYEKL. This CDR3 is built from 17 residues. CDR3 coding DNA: TGCGCCAGCACACAAGACCTGGACAGGGGGCGCATCGGGGAGCTGTTTTTT. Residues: CASTQDLDRGRIGELFF.